This entry lists 20 T cell receptor beta chains sequenced from one sample in a study of blood T cell repertoires in COVID-19. TCRdb's copy holds only in-frame clones and misses some; the assay was immunoSEQ multiplex PCR. The sample has 80,000 to 85,000 clones, about 86% seen once. The sequencing sample was made of peripheral blood. Receptors originate from a woman of 80 years or more with acute or convalescent COVID-19.

Concerning this clone: The same CDR3 can be traced to other DNA sequences in this sample. V and J are TRBV5-1 and TRBJ2-2; tentative D call: TRBD1 (5 bases). CDR1 is SGHRS, CDR2 YFSETQ, per germline. V lost 0 bases and J 5 bases, leaving 11 bases between the germline ends. CDR3 length: 15 amino acids. In DNA, the CDR3 is TGCGCCAGCAGCTTGGACGGTAGGGGTACCGGGGAGCTGTTTTTT. It encodes CASSLDGRGTGELFF.

The CDR3 region has the DNA TGTGCCAGTAGTGTTGGGACACGGGCTTTCTTT. It encodes CASSVGTRAFF. The chain recombines TRBV19 with TRBJ1-1; D might be TRBD1 (6 bases). Trimming removed 5 bases from V and 11 bases from J, with 12 bases in between. Germline CDR1 LNHDA, CDR2 SQIVND (reference sequence). The CDR3 spans 11 residues. The entire variable domain, with the rest obtained from reference TRBV19 and TRBJ1-1, is as follows: DGGITQSPKYLFRKEGQNVTLSCEQNLNHDAMYWYRQDPGQGLRLIYYSQIVNDFQKGDIAEGYSVSREKKESFPLTVTSAQKNPTAFYLCASSVGTRAFFGQGTRLTVV.

The gene calls are TRBV12-3 or TRBV12-4 and TRBJ2-3; D not resolved. The CDR3 totals 12 residues. V shed 6 bases and J shed 2 bases, with 6 bases lying between them. CDR3 sequence: CASSYHTDTQYF. Here the CDR3 DNA reads TGTGCCAGCAGCTATCACACAGATACGCAGTATTTT.

This clone came up a few times. The DNA is left out, because the CDR3 cannot be placed on it with certainty; the CDR3 is given as TCRdb lists it. The rearrangement links TRBV5-4 to TRBJ1-2; the D call in the table, TRBD1, was not verified against the DNA. The V gene's germline CDR1 is SGHNT and CDR2 YYREEE (reference sequence). The CDR3 adds up to 16 amino acids, both ends counted. The CDR3 sequence: CASTFGPGQLDYGYTF.

The V gene is TRBV28, the J gene TRBJ1-2; 9 bases align to TRBD1. From germline, CDR1 is MDHEN and CDR2 SYDVKM. This CDR3 region has 15 residues. The ends lost 5 bases at V and 1 base at J; junction bases unmatched: 5. The CDR3 DNA reads as TGTGCCAGCAGTCTTCCGGGACAGGGTAACTATGGCTACACCTTC. Protein: CASSLPGQGNYGYTF.

V is TRBV24-1 and J is TRBJ2-3; possible D gene TRBD2, 6 bases. CDR1 and CDR2 (germline): KGHDR, SFDVKD. The CDR3 extends over 15 amino acids. Trimming stripped 4 bases from V and 0 bases from J, with 10 bases between. CDR3 region: CATSEGTYSTDTQYF. In DNA, the CDR3 is TGTGCCACCAGTGAGGGGACTTACAGCACAGATACGCAGTATTTT.

In this sample, this clone turned up once. The chain has TRBV11-2 and TRBJ2-7, with TRBD1 matching over 7 bases. The CDR3 runs 14 residues. V gave up 5 bases and J gave up 2 bases; unmatched junction bases: 6. Germline CDR1 reads SGHAT; CDR2 reads FQNNGV. The CDR3 spells CASSPRTGAYEQYF. The CDR3 DNA follows: TGTGCCAGCAGCCCCAGGACAGGAGCCTACGAGCAGTACTTC.

The chain joins TRBV11-3 to TRBJ2-3; 10 positions agree with TRBD1. CDR3 size: 15 residues. Trimming removed 1 base from V and 4 bases from J; junction bases left unmatched: 2. Germline CDR1 SGHNT, CDR2 YENEEA. The CDR3 DNA sequence: TGTGCCAGCAGCTTAGGGGACAGGGGTGCAGATACGCAGTATTTT. This codes for CASSLGDRGADTQYF. The whole variable domain, filled in from reference TRBV11-3 and TRBJ2-3, reads EAGVVQSPRYKIIEKKQPVAFWCNPISGHNTLYWYLQNLGQGPELLIRYENEEAVDDSQLPKDRFSAERLKGVDSTLKIQPAELGDSAVYLCASSLGDRGADTQYFGPGTRLTVL.

The chain joins TRBV28 to TRBJ2-1; D perhaps matches TRBD1 (5 bases). V was clipped by 6 bases and J by 4 bases, with 16 bases between them. The length of the CDR3 is 15 residues. Germline V gene lookup returns CDR1 MDHEN and CDR2 SYDVKM. The CDR3 bases are TGTGCCAGCAGCCCCGACAGACAAAAGTACAATGAGCAGTTCTTC. Translation: CASSPDRQKYNEQFF.

This chain joins TRBV7-2 and TRBJ2-7; the D gene is possibly TRBD2 (6 bases). Deletions cut 5 bases from V and 4 bases from J, with 15 bases between. The CDR3 length is 14 residues. Germline V gene sequence: CDR1 SGHTA, CDR2 FQGNSA. The CDR3 loop reads CASSLEGLKYEQYF. The CDR3 DNA follows: TGTGCCAGCAGCCTGGAGGGCCTGAAATACGAGCAGTACTTC.

The V gene is TRBV2, the J gene TRBJ2-1; a possible D gene is TRBD2 (5 bases). Trimming pared 7 bases from V and 7 bases from J, leaving 20 bases between. The CDR3 is 15 amino acids. CDR1 and CDR2 from the germline V gene are SNHLY and FYNNEI. The CDR3 DNA reads as TGTGCCAGCATGCCAGCTCTCACCACGGGGAATGAGCAGTTCTTC. Translation gives CASMPALTTGNEQFF.

The chain has TRBV6-5 and TRBJ1-1, with TRBD1 matching over 9 bases. V trimming: 4 bases; J trimming: 8 bases; junction bases outside the gene matches: 11. This CDR3 region has 15 residues. The germline gives CDR1 MNHEY, CDR2 SVGAGI. The DNA of the CDR3 is TGTGCCAGCAGTTCACAAGTACAGGGGGCCGGCGAAGCTTTCTTT. Its protein is CASSSQVQGAGEAFF.

This chain links TRBV12-5 with TRBJ2-7; TRBD2 matches 8 bases. V was clipped by 6 bases and J by 3 bases; unmatched bases: 7. The CDR3 length is 14 residues. The germline V gene has CDR1 LGHNT and CDR2 FRNRAP. CDR3 nucleotide sequence: TGTGCTAGTGGGCGTAGCGGGGTCCGCTACGAGCAGTACTTC. Translating gives CASGRSGVRYEQYF.

The chain couples TRBV5-1 to TRBJ2-1, with TRBD2 identical over 7 bases. Per the germline V gene, CDR1 is SGHRS and CDR2 is YFSETQ. This CDR3 comprises 15 residues. V was pared by 4 bases and J by 4 bases, with 8 bases of the junction left unmatched. The CDR3 DNA is TGCGCCAGCAGCCCAGCGGGAACTGGTTACAATGAGCAGTTCTTC. The encoded protein is CASSPAGTGYNEQFF.

In its sample, this clone was seen a few times. The J gene is TRBJ2-3, the V gene TRBV18; 7 bases fit TRBD1. CDR3 length equals 13 residues. Germline V CDR1 and CDR2: KGHSH, LQKENI. Germline trimming cut 5 bases from V and 2 bases from J; bases unmatched to any gene: 1. The chain's CDR3 is CASSGTATDTQYF. The CDR3 DNA follows: TGTGCCAGCTCAGGGACAGCCACAGATACGCAGTATTTT.

The rearrangement links TRBV6-7 to TRBJ2-7, with D possibly being TRBD1 (5 bases). TRBV6-7 has ORF status, its function being uncertain. The CDR3 consists of 17 residues. Trimming took 6 bases from V and 0 from J, leaving 21 bases between them. For the CDR3, the DNA is TGTGCCAGCAGCATACCCCTGGACATTTTATTCTCCTACGAGCAGTACTTC. Encoded protein: CASSIPLDILFSYEQYF.

This clone was recorded once. The V and J genes are TRBV6-1 and TRBJ1-2, with TRBD1 matching over 9 bases. The CDR3 covers 14 residues. Germline V gene sequence: CDR1 MNHNS, CDR2 SASEGT. J gave up 8 bases and V 3 bases, and 7 bases lay outside the gene matches. CDR3 amino acids: CASSDNRGLSGYTF. In nucleotides, the CDR3 is TGTGCCAGCAGTGATAACAGGGGGCTGTCAGGCTACACCTTC.

The V call is TRBV7-2, the J call TRBJ1-3; D gene uncertain. The CDR3 length is 15 residues. Germline CDR1 is SGHTA and CDR2 is FQGNSA. Trimming removed 3 bases at V and 0 bases at J, with 9 bases between. The chain's CDR3 is CASSLPGSSGNTIYF. The CDR3 DNA reads as TGTGCCAGCAGCTTGCCCGGGAGCTCTGGAAACACCATATATTTT.

This chain uses TRBV11-2 with TRBJ2-3, with 7 bases identical to TRBD1. Looked up from germline, CDR1 is SGHAT and CDR2 is FQNNGV. This CDR3 is 14 amino acids long. V shed 3 bases, J shed 6 bases, and the junction held 6 bases outside the gene matches. CDR3 coding DNA: TGTGCCAGCAGCTTCACAGGGGCGGAGGATACGCAGTATTTT. It yields the protein CASSFTGAEDTQYF.

The rearrangement uses TRBV4-2 and TRBJ1-2; weak D call: TRBD1 (5 bases). Germline values: CDR1 LGHNA, CDR2 YNFKEQ. This CDR3 region has 16 residues. Trimming cost V 1 base and J 3 bases, with 15 bases left between them. Here the CDR3 reads CASSQVSIGADYGYTF. CDR3 coding DNA: TGTGCCAGCAGCCAAGTTTCTATAGGGGCCGACTATGGCTACACCTTC.